These 3 T cell receptor beta chains share one sample of origin, sequenced in a study of blood T cell repertoires in COVID-19. Libraries were prepared by immunoSEQ multiplex PCR; TCRdb keeps only in-frame clonotypes and omits some of them. Of over 200,000 clones in the sample, around 85% are singletons; the top ten hold 5.1%. The source material was peripheral blood. The receptors derive from a human donor in a cohort sampled during active COVID-19.

This chain connects TRBV6-6 to TRBJ1-2; 8 bases agree with TRBD1. Trimming at V came to 6 bases and at J to 0 bases, leaving 6 bases not matched to a gene. The germline V gene has CDR1 MNHNY and CDR2 SVGAGI (reference sequence). CDR3 length: 15 residues. The CDR3 here is CASSDRGQANYGYTF. The CDR3 DNA reads TGTGCCAGCAGCGACAGGGGACAAGCTAACTATGGCTACACCTTC.

The genes are TRBV6-5 and TRBJ1-1; no clear D. The V end lost 2 bases, the J end lost 4 bases, and 11 bases lay between the germline ends. The germline V gene encodes CDR1 MNHEY and CDR2 SVGAGI. The CDR3 totals 14 residues. The CDR3 DNA reads as TGTGCCAGCAGTTACGGCGGGGTAGGCACTGAAGCTTTCTTT. This sequence encodes CASSYGGVGTEAFF.

This chain joins TRBV7-9 and TRBJ1-2; D ambiguous. The CDR3 is 14 amino acids. Germline CDR1 reads SEHNR; CDR2 reads FQNEAQ (reference sequence). V lost 3 bases, J lost 9 bases, and 17 bases lay in between. This CDR3 reads CASSFPQVLGSYTF. In DNA, the CDR3 is TGTGCCAGCAGCTTTCCCCAGGTTTTAGGAAGCTACACCTTC.